The 9 T cell receptor beta chains presented below share a single source sample, sequenced in a study of breast tumors, draining lymph nodes, adjacent tissues. TCRdb itself ran the multiplex PCR reads through MiXCR, one entry per CDR3 protein. The table records about 150,000 distinct CDR3 sequences, approximately 20% of them present only once. Samples came from axillary lymph nodes draining the breast cancer. The material sequenced was axillary lymph node tissue. The receptor set was obtained from a female donor with breast cancer. Some clones in this sample may be carry-over from other donors' samples.

This clonotype was seen at least ten times. This rearrangement joins TRBV5-6 to TRBJ2-5; D uncertain. V gave up 4 bases and J gave up 4 bases, with 20 bases separating them. Germline loops: CDR1 SGHDT, CDR2 YYEEEE. The CDR3 consists of 16 residues. CDR3 loop: CASSPFGIGSAETQYF. CDR3 in DNA: TGTGCCAGCAGCCCATTTGGGATAGGGTCAGCAGAGACCCAGTACTTC.

This clonotype showed up just a few times. V is TRBV4-3 and J is TRBJ2-3; the D gene is possibly TRBD2 (6 bases). The CDR3 is made up of 16 amino acids. V was pared by 0 bases and J by 4 bases, with 14 bases between. Germline CDR1 reads LGHNA; CDR2 reads YSLEER. CDR3 loop: CASSQDFGRRADTQYF. The CDR3 region has the DNA TGCGCCAGCAGCCAAGATTTCGGGAGAAGGGCAGATACGCAGTATTTT.

This chain links TRBV3-1 with TRBJ2-1; no definite D call. Looked up from germline, CDR1 is LGHDT and CDR2 is YNNKEL (reference sequence). This CDR3 region has 16 residues. V was clipped by 5 bases and J by 0 bases, with 14 bases between them. The CDR3: CASSSFDASSYNEQFF. CDR3 coding DNA: TGTGCCAGCAGCTCTTTTGACGCGAGCTCCTACAATGAGCAGTTCTTC.

V and J are TRBV18 and TRBJ2-3; 10 positions agree with TRBD2. From germline, CDR1 is KGHSH and CDR2 LQKENI. The J segment lost 4 bases and the V segment lost 3 bases, leaving 4 bases of the junction unmatched. The CDR3 is made up of 15 amino acids. The CDR3 spells CASSPSGRSSDTQYF. The CDR3 DNA is TGTGCCAGCTCACCTAGCGGGAGGTCGTCAGATACGCAGTATTTT.

This clonotype was seen at least ten times. This chain uses TRBV6-2 or TRBV6-3 with TRBJ2-7; 8 bases agree with TRBD2. The germline V gene has CDR1 MNHEY and CDR2 SVGEGT. This CDR3 has 17 residues. The V gene end was trimmed by 5 bases and the J gene end by 3 bases; junction bases not matched to a gene: 15. CDR3 DNA sequence: TGTGCCAGCAGTCCCCCCCGTGGTAGCGGGGACCACTACGAGCAGTACTTC. It specifies CASSPPRGSGDHYEQYF.

This clonotype has ten or more counts. The genes are TRBV5-4 and TRBJ2-2; tentative D call: TRBD2 (6 bases). Germline V gene data show CDR1 as SGHNT and CDR2 as YYREEE (reference sequence). The CDR3 has 13 amino acids. V was pared by 4 bases and J by 6 bases, with 10 bases between. CDR3 protein: CASSLRGAGELFF. The CDR3 region has the DNA TGTGCCAGCAGCCTACGCGGGGCCGGGGAGCTGTTTTTT.

This clonotype was observed many times. The chain is built from TRBV7-2 and TRBJ2-1; the match to TRBD2 covers 10 bases. Germline trimming cut 3 bases from V and 7 bases from J; bases unmatched to any gene: 6. The CDR3 length is 15 residues. CDR1 and CDR2 from the germline V gene are SGHTA and FQGNSA. The CDR3 nucleotides are TGTGCCAGCAGCTTCCCACTAGCGGGGAGGAATGAGCAGTTCTTC. Its translation: CASSFPLAGRNEQFF.

A note on this clonotype: A much bigger clone sits one base away, suggesting this may be a read error. The chain joins TRBV9 to TRBJ1-4, with a tentative D call TRBD1 (5 bases). CDR1 and CDR2 (germline): SGDLS, YYNGEE. This CDR3 is built from 14 residues. DNA of the CDR3: TGTGCCAGCAGCCTAAGCGGGGGTAATGAAAAACTGCTTTTT. This sequence encodes CASSLSGGNEKLLF.

This clonotype was picked up many times. The CDR3 reads CASRQGVEQYF. The CDR3 DNA is TGTGCCAGCCGACAGGGGGTTGAGCAGTACTTC. The V and J genes are TRBV14 and TRBJ2-7; 9 bases match TRBD1. This CDR3 is 11 amino acids long. With V trimmed by 8 bases and J by 7 bases, 3 bases remained unmatched. Per the germline V gene, CDR1 is SGHDN and CDR2 is FVKESK.